Here is one T cell receptor (beta chain) with its context. The data derive from a study of blood T cell repertoires in COVID-19. Study in general: Acute and convalescent COVID-19 specimens originated in the United States, Italy and Spain.

V shed 4 bases and J shed 4 bases, with 7 bases lying between them. CDR3 length: 12 residues. Per the germline V gene, CDR1 is MDHEN and CDR2 is SYDVKM. Profiled with immunoSEQ multiplex PCR; TCRdb holds only in-frame clones, not every one. Seen here are 150,000 to 200,000 clones, 79% observed once, and the top ten hold 15% to 20%. The TCR was taken from a man in his 60s with active or convalescent COVID-19. The specimen was peripheral blood. The chain carries TRBV28 and TRBJ1-2; no clear D. CDR3 residues: CASSSQTYGYTF. The CDR3 DNA is TGTGCCAGCAGTTCACAGACCTATGGCTACACCTTC.